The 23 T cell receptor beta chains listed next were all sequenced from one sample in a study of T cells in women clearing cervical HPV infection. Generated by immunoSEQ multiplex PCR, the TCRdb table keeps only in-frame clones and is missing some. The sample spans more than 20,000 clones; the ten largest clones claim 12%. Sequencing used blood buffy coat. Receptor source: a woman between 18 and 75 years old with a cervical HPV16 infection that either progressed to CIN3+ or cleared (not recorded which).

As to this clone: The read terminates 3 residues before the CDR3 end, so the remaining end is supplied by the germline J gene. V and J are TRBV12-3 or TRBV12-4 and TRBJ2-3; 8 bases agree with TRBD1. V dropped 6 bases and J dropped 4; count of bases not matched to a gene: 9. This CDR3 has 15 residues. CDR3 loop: CASRRAGTGADTQYF. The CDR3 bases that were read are TGTGCCAGCAGACGCGCCGGGACAGGAGCAGATACG.

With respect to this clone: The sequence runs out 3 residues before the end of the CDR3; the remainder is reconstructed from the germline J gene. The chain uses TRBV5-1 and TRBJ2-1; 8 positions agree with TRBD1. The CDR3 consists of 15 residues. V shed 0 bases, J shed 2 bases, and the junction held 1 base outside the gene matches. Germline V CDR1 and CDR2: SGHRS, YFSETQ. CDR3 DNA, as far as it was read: TGCGCCAGCAGCTTGGGGGACAGGACCTACAATGAG. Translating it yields CASSLGDRTYNE. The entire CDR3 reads CASSLGDRTYNEQFF.

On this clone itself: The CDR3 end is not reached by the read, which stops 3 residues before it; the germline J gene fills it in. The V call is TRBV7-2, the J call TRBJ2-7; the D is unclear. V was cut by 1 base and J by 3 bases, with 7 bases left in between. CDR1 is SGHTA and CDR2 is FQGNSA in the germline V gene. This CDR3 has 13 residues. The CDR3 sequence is CASSLDGFYEQYF. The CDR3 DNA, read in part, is TGTGCCAGCAGCTTAGACGGGTTCTACGAG.

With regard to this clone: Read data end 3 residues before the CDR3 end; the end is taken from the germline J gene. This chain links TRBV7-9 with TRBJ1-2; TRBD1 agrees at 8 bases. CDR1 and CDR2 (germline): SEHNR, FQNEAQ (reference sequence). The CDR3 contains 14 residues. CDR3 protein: CASSPGGSRNDYTF. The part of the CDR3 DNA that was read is TGTGCCAGCAGCCCAGGGGGCTCGCGCAATGAC.

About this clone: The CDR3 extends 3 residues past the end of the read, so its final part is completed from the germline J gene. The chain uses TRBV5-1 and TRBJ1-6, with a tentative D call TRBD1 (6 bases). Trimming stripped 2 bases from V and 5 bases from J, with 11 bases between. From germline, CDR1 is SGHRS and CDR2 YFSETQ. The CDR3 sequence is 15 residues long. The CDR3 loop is CASSFTRDNNSPLHF. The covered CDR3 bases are TGCGCCAGCAGCTTTACCCGGGACAATAATTCACCC.

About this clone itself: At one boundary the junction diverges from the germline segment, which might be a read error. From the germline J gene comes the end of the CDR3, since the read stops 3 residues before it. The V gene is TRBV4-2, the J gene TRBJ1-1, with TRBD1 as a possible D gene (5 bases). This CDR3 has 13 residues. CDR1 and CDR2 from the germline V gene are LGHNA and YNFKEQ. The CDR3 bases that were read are TGCGCCAGCAGCCAAGAGGATTGGGGCCAA. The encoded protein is CASSQEDWGQ. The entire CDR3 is CASSQEDWGQAFF.

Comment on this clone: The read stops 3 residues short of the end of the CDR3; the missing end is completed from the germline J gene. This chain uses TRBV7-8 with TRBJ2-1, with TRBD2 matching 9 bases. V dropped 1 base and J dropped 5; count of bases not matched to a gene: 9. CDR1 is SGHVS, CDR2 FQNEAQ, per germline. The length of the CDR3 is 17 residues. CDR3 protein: CASSLEASGVGNNEQFF. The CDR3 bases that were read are TGTGCCAGCAGCTTAGAGGCTAGCGGGGTGGGGAACAATGAG. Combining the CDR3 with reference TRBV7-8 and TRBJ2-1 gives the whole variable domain GAGVSQSPRYKVAKRGQDVALRCDPISGHVSLFWYQQALGQGPEFLTYFQNEAQLDKSGLPSDRFFAERPEGSVSTLKIQRTQQEDSAVYLCASSLEASGVGNNEQFFGPGTRLTVL.

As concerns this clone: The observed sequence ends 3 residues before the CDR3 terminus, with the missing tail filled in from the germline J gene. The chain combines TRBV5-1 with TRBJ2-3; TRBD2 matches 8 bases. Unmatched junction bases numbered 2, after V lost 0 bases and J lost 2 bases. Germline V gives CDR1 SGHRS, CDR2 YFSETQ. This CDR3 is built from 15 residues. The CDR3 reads CASSLASGYTDTQYF. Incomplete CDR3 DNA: TGCGCCAGCAGCTTGGCTAGCGGGTACACAGATACG.

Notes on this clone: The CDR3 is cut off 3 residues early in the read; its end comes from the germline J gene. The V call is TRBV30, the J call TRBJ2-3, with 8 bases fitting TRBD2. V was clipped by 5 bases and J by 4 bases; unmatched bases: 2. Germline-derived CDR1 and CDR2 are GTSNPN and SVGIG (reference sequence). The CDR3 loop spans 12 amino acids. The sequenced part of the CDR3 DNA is TGTGCCTGGGGAGCGGGAGCAGATACG. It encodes CAWGAGADT. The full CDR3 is CAWGAGADTQYF.

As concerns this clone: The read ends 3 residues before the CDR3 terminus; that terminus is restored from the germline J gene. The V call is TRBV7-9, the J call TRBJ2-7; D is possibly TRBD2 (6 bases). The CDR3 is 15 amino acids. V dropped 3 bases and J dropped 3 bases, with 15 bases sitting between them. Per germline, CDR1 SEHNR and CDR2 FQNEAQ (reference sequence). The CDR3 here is CASSLGGGTNYEQYF. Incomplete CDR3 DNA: TGTGCCAGCAGCTTGGGTGGGGGGACCAACTACGAG.

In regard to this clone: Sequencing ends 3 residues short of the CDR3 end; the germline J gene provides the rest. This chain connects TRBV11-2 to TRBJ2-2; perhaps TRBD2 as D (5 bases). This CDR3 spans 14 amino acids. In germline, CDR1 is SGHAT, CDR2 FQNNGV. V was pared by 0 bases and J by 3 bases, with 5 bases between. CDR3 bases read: TGTGCCAGCAGCTTAGAAGCGGACACCGGGGAG. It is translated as CASSLEADTGE. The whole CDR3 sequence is CASSLEADTGELFF.

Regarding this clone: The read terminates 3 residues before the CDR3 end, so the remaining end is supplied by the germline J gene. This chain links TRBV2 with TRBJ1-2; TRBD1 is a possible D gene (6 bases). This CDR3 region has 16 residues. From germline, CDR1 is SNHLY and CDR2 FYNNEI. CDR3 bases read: TGTGCCAGCAGGGAGACTAGCGGGGGGGCCAAAAACATC. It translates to CASRETSGGAKNI. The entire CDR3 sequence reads CASRETSGGAKNIYTF.

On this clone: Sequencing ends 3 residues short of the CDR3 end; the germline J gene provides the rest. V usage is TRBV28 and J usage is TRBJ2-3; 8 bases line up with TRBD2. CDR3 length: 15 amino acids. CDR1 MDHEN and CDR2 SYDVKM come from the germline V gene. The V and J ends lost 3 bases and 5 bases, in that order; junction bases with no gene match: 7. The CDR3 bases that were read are TGTGCCAGCAGTTTTAACGGGGGGGCCGTAGATACG. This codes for CASSFNGGAVDT. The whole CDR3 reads CASSFNGGAVDTQYF.

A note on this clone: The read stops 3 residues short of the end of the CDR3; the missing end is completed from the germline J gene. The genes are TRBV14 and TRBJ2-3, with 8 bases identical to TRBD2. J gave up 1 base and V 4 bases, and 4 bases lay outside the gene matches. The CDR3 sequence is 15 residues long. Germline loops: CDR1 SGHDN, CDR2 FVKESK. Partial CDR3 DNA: TGTGCCAGCAGCCTCATAGCGGGGCGCACAGATACG. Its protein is CASSLIAGRTDT. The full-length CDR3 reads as CASSLIAGRTDTQYF.

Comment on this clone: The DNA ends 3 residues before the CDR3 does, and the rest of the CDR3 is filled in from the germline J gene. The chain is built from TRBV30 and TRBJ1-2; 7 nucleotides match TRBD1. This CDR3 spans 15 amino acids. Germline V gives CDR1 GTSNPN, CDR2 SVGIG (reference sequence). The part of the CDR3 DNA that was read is TGTGCCTGGAAGAGAGGGACAGCCGGTCCCTACGAC. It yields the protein CAWKRGTAGPYD. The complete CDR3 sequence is CAWKRGTAGPYDYTF.

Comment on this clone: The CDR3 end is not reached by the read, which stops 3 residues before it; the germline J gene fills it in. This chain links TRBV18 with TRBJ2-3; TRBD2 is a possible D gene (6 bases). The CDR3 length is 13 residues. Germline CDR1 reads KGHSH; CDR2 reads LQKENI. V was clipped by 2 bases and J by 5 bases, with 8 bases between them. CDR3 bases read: TGTGCCAGCTCACCAGGAGGGGAAGATACG. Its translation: CASSPGGEDT. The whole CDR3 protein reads CASSPGGEDTQYF.

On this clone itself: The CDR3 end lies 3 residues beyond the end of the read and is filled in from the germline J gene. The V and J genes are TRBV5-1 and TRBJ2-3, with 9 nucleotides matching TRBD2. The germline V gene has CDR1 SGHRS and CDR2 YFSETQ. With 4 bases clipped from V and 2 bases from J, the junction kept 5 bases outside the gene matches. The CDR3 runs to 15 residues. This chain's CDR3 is CASSPSGRFTDTQYF. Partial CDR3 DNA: TGCGCCAGCAGCCCCAGCGGGAGGTTCACAGATACG.

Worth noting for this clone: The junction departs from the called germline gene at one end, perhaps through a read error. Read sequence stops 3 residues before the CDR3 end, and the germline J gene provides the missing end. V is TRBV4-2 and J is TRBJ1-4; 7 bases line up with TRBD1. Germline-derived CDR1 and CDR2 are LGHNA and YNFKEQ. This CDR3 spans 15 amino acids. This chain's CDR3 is CASSQGDRTNEKLFF. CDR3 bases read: TGCGCCAGCAGCCAAGGGGACAGAACTAATGAAAAA.

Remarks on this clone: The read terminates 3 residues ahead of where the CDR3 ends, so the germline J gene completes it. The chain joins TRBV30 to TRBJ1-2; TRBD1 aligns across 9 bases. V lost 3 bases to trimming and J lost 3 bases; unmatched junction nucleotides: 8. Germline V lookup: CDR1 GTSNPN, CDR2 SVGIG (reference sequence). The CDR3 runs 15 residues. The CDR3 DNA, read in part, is TGTGCCTGGAGGAGGACAGGGGTCGGGGACTATGGC. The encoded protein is CAWRRTGVGDYG. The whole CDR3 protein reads CAWRRTGVGDYGYTF.

The sequenced CDR3 bases are TGTGCCTGGAGTGTCGGGACAGGGGGCTTTGAATATAGTGAC. This sequence encodes CAWSVGTGGFEYSD. The whole CDR3 reads CAWSVGTGGFEYSDYTF. The chain links TRBV30 to TRBJ1-2; 12 nucleotides agree with TRBD1. The DNA ends 3 residues before the CDR3 does, and the rest of the CDR3 is filled in from the germline J gene. Germline V gives CDR1 GTSNPN, CDR2 SVGIG (reference sequence). CDR3 length: 17 residues. The whole variable domain, filled in from reference TRBV30 and TRBJ1-2, reads SQTIHQWPATLVQPVGSPLSLECTVEGTSNPNLYWYRQAAGRGLQLLFYSVGIGQISSEVPQNLSASRPQDRQFILSSKKLLLSDSGFYLCAWSVGTGGFEYSDYTFGSGTRLTVV.

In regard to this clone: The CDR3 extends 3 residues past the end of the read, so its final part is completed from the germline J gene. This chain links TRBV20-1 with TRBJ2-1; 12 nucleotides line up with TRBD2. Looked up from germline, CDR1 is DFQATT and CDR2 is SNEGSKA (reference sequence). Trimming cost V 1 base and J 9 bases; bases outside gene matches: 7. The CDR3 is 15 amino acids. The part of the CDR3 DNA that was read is TGCAGTGCTAGAGCAGGACTAGCGGGATGGGGTGAG. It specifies CSARAGLAGWGE. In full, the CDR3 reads CSARAGLAGWGEQFF.

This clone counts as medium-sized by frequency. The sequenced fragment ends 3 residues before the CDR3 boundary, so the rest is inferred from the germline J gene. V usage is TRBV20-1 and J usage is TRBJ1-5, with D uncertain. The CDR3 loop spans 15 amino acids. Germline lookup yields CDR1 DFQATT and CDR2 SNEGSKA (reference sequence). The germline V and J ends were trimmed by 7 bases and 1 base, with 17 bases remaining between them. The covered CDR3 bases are TGCAGTGTTAACCCGACTGGTGGCAGCAATCAGCCC. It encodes CSVNPTGGSNQP. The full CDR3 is CSVNPTGGSNQPQHF.

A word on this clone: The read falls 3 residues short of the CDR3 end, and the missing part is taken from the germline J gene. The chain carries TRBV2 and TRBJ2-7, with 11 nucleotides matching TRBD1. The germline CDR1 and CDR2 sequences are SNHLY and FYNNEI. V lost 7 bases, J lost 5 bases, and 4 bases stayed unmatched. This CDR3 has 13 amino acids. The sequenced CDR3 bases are TGTGCCAGCAACCGGGACAGGGGGGACGAG. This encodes CASNRDRGDE. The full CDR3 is CASNRDRGDEQYF.